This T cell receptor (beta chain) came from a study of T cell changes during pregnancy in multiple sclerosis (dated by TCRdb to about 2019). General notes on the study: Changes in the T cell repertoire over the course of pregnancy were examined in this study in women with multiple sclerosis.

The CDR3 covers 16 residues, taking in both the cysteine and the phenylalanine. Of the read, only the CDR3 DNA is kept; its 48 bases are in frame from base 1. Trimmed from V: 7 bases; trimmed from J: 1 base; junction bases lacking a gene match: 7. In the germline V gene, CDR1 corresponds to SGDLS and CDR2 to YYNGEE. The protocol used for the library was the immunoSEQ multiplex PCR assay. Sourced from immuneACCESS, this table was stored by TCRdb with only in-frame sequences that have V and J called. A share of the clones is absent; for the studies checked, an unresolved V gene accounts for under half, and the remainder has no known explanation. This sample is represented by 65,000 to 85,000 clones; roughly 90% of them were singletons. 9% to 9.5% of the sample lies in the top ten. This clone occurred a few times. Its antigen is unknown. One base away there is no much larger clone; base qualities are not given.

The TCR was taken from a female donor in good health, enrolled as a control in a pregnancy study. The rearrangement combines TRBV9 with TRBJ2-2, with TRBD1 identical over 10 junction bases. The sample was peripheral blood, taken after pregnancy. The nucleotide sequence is TGTGCCAGCGAGGGGAGGGACAGGGGGAACACCGGGGAGCTGTTTTTT. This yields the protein CASEGRDRGNTGELFF. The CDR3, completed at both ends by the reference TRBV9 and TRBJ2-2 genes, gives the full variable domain DSGVTQTPKHLITATGQRVTLRCSPRSGDLSVYWYQQSLDQGLQFLIQYYNGEERAKGNILERFSAQQFPDLHSELNLSSLELGDSALYFCASEGRDRGNTGELFFGEGSRLTVL.